A selection of T cell receptor beta chains follows, all from one sample in a study of T cells in Graves' hyperthyroidism and ophthalmopathy. TCRdb re-called the multiplex PCR reads through MiXCR, storing one row per CDR3 protein. The sample includes hundreds of thousands of distinct CDR3 sequences, roughly 46% seen only once; the top ten take 8.2%. Sequenced sample: peripheral blood or thyroid tissue (not recorded which). The receptor source for this set is a woman aged 18 to 35 with Graves' hyperthyroidism. Each CDR3 is given with its conserved first and last residue. A D gene is named only where the DNA matches it firmly. Not all rows give a size; the values are once, few, many and, for expanded clones, a class.

clone_size,j_call,v_call,d_call,cdr3_nt,cdr3_aa
.,TRBJ1-5,TRBV25-1,TRBD1,TGTGCCAGCCATTCCTGGGGGCACAGGGGGCCTTTTCATAGCAATCAGCCCCAGCATTTT,CASHSWGHRGPFHSNQPQHF
.,TRBJ2-2,TRBV24-1,.,TGTGCCACCAGTGACAGGGCGATCGGGGAGCTGTTTTTT,CATSDRAIGELFF
.,TRBJ1-3,TRBV10-3,TRBD1,TGTGCCATCAGGAGGGACAGGGTGAACACCATATATTTT,CAIRRDRVNTIYF
.,TRBJ2-3,TRBV20-1,.,TGCACCGCGCGACAGACATTCACAGATACGCAGTATTTT,CTARQTFTDTQYF
few,TRBJ1-2,TRBV4-3,.,TGCGCCAGCAGCCCCCTACTTGCGGGGACGGTTGGCTACACCTTC,CASSPLLAGTVGYTF
many,TRBJ1-5,TRBV20-1,.,TGCAGTGCCCCGGGATCGTGGGTTCAGCCCCAGCATTTT,CSAPGSWVQPQHF
.,TRBJ2-2,TRBV25-1,TRBD2,TGTGCCACCACTAGCGGGACGAACATCGGGGAGCTGTTTTTT,CATTSGTNIGELFF
many,TRBJ1-4,TRBV10-3,.,TGTGCCATCGGCACAGACTCTAATGAAAAACTGTTTTTT,CAIGTDSNEKLFF
few,TRBJ1-6,TRBV7-3,.,TGTGCCAGCAGCTTAACCGGCCCGAAGGCCCTCCACTTT,CASSLTGPKALHF
few,TRBJ2-7,TRBV5-1,TRBD2,TGCGCCATCCGGGGGACTAGCGGGACCTACGAGCAGTACTTC,CAIRGTSGTYEQYF
.,TRBJ1-4,TRBV29-1,.,TGCAGCGTTAGGACAGAAGGACTGTTTTTT,CSVRTEGLFF
.,TRBJ1-4,TRBV20-1,.,TGCAGTGCCCCGGTAGGGGTTGGTGAAAAACTGTTTTTT,CSAPVGVGEKLFF
few,TRBJ1-3,TRBV5-1,.,TGCGCCAGCAGCTTGGGAGGACAAGACTCTGGAAACACCATATATTTT,CASSLGGQDSGNTIYF
few,TRBJ2-7,TRBV4-1,.,TGCGCCAGCAGTCAGACCGACGAGCAATACTTC,CASSQTDEQYF
.,TRBJ1-2,TRBV7-6,TRBD1,TGTGCCAGCAGCATACAGGGGATCGATGGCTACACCTTC,CASSIQGIDGYTF
.,TRBJ2-7,TRBV15,.,TGTGCCACCAATGGGGACAACTACGAGCAGTACTTC,CATNGDNYEQYF
many,TRBJ1-1,TRBV10-3,.,TGTGCCATCAGTGAGTCAGGAGGGAACACTGAAGCTTTCTTT,CAISESGGNTEAFF
many,TRBJ2-5,TRBV4-2,.,TGTGCCAGCAGCCAAGACGCCGACGTGAGAGAGACCCAGTACTTC,CASSQDADVRETQYF
.,TRBJ1-1,TRBV29-1,.,TGCAGCTTGGATCACGGCGGGGCTGAAGCTTTCTTT,CSLDHGGAEAFF
.,TRBJ1-3,TRBV20-1,TRBD1,TGCAGTGCTAGTGGGACAGCGAGCTCTGGAAACACCATATATTTT,CSASGTASSGNTIYF
once,TRBJ1-1,TRBV10-3,TRBD1,TGTGCCATCAGGACAGGGGGCATGGCTGAAGCTTTCTTT,CAIRTGGMAEAFF
.,TRBJ1-1,TRBV2,TRBD1,TGTGCCAGCAGGACCGGGACAGGGTCACCTGAAGCTTTCTTT,CASRTGTGSPEAFF
.,TRBJ2-7,TRBV7-2,TRBD1,TGTGCCAGCAGCGAAGCCGGGACAGGGGGTCTCGAGCAGTACTTC,CASSEAGTGGLEQYF
few,TRBJ2-7,TRBV7-6,.,TGTGCCAGCAGCCTCCTAGAGGGGGAGCAGTACTTC,CASSLLEGEQYF
.,TRBJ1-5,TRBV29-1,.,TGCAGTGATGTCTCAGGGTATCAGCCCCAGCATTTT,CSDVSGYQPQHF
.,TRBJ2-7,TRBV7-8,.,TGTGCCAGCAGCCAAGAAGACGGGCTAGCCCCCTACGAGCAGTACTTC,CASSQEDGLAPYEQYF
.,TRBJ2-5,TRBV24-1,.,TGTGCCACCAGTGATTTGGCCCGAGGTGTGGAGGAGACCCAGTACTTC,CATSDLARGVEETQYF
.,TRBJ1-4,TRBV24-1,TRBD1,TGTGCCAGCCTAACTCCGGGACAGCCTTCTGAAAAACTGTTTTTT,CASLTPGQPSEKLFF
many,TRBJ2-5,TRBV7-8,.,TGCGCCAGCAGCCAAGATAAGGTGGAGACCCAGTACTTC,CASSQDKVETQYF
.,TRBJ2-5,TRBV6-1,TRBD1,TGTGCCAGCAGTGAAGTTCAGGGGGACGGACAAGAGACCCAGTACTTC,CASSEVQGDGQETQYF
.,TRBJ1-1,TRBV6-1,.,TGTGCCAGCGGCCCGGTTCGGACTGAAGCTTTCTTT,CASGPVRTEAFF
.,TRBJ2-7,TRBV5-6,TRBD2,TGTGCCAGCAGCACCGGACTAGCGGGAGAGTTCGAGCAGTACTTC,CASSTGLAGEFEQYF
many,TRBJ2-7,TRBV2,.,TGTGCCAGCATGTCCTACGAGCAGTACTTC,CASMSYEQYF
many,TRBJ1-2,TRBV10-3,.,TGTGCCATCAGTGACTCAGGGACCTATGGCTACACCTTC,CAISDSGTYGYTF
many,TRBJ1-2,TRBV2,.,TGTGCCAGCAGCTCACAGGGTGGCTATGGCTACACCTTC,CASSSQGGYGYTF
.,TRBJ1-2,TRBV14,TRBD1,TGTGCCAGCAGCCCCTTGACAGGGGGCGGCTATGGCTACACCTTC,CASSPLTGGGYGYTF
once,TRBJ1-1,TRBV25-1,.,TGTGCCAGCATGAGTCGAGACTTGAACACTGAAGCTTTCTTT,CASMSRDLNTEAFF
few,TRBJ1-5,TRBV7-8,.,TGTGCCAGCAGCTCATGGACAGATAATCAGCCCCAGCATTTT,CASSSWTDNQPQHF
few,TRBJ1-5,TRBV19,.,TGTGCCAGTAGTATAGGGACGTCGGGTCAGCCCCAGCATTTT,CASSIGTSGQPQHF
.,TRBJ1-4,TRBV7-9,TRBD1,TGTGCCAGCAACCCGCTAGGGACAGATGAAGAACTGTTTTTT,CASNPLGTDEELFF
.,TRBJ1-1,TRBV29-1,TRBD1,TGCAGCGTGGTCAGGACAGGGGACGGCACTGAAGCTTTCTTT,CSVVRTGDGTEAFF
once,TRBJ2-5,TRBV7-2,TRBD2,TGTGCCAGCAGCTTAGTGTCTAGCGGGGGCCAAGAGACCCAGTACTTC,CASSLVSSGGQETQYF
.,TRBJ2-7,TRBV24-1,.,TGTGCCACCTCCGGGACAGAGCAGTACTTC,CATSGTEQYF
few,TRBJ1-1,TRBV7-9,.,TGTGCCGGGGACCCCCACCTGGGCACTGAAGCTTTCTTT,CAGDPHLGTEAFF
few,TRBJ2-2,TRBV20-1,TRBD2,TGCAGTGCTTTCGCGGGAGGGCCGGGCACCGGGGAGCTGTTTTTT,CSAFAGGPGTGELFF
few,TRBJ1-4,TRBV2,.,TGTGCCAGTTCGACAGGCGCCATTAATGAAAAACTGTTTTTT,CASSTGAINEKLFF
many,TRBJ2-6,TRBV2,.,TGTGCCAGCAAGGTCACTGGGGCCAACGTCCTGACTTTC,CASKVTGANVLTF